These 30 T cell receptor beta chains share one sample of origin, sequenced in a study of molecular identifiers for immune sequencing clone quantification. TCRdb independently ran MiXCR on the PCR reads; one entry per CDR3 protein. Of more than 450,000 distinct CDR3 sequences listed, over 20% were seen once; the top ten hold about 0.78%. The sample comprised naive CD8+ T cells from blood, with Jurkat cell RNA spiked in. Subset in this sample: FACS-sorted CD8+CD4-CCR7+CD45RA+ naive T cells. The receptors originated from a human donor in good health. Some libraries in this study had Jurkat cell RNA spiked in.

This clonotype was counted only a few times. The rearrangement joins TRBV27 to TRBJ2-1; the D call may be TRBD1 or TRBD2 (5 bases each). The CDR3 extends over 14 amino acids. V was clipped by 8 bases and J by 4 bases, with 15 bases between them. Germline CDR1 is MNHEY and CDR2 is SMNVEV (reference sequence). The CDR3, as DNA: TGTGCCAGCTCGCCCGGGACGCCTTACAATGAGCAGTTCTTC. It yields the protein CASSPGTPYNEQFF.

This clonotype was counted a few times. This chain joins TRBV2 and TRBJ2-7; D gene uncertain. The V gene's germline CDR1 is SNHLY and CDR2 FYNNEI. V was cut by 4 bases and J by 0 bases, with 10 bases left in between. The CDR3 is 14 residues long. The CDR3 bases are TGTGCCAGCAGTGGGACGGCTCGCTCCTACGAGCAGTACTTC. Its protein product is CASSGTARSYEQYF.

This clonotype was seen ten or more times. The chain couples TRBV2 to TRBJ1-4; 8 bases agree with TRBD1. This CDR3 has 16 amino acids. With V trimmed by 6 bases and J by 3 bases, 9 bases remained unmatched. CDR1 and CDR2 from the germline V gene are SNHLY and FYNNEI. CDR3: CASRATGGPSNEKLFF. As DNA, the CDR3 is TGTGCCAGCAGAGCTACAGGGGGACCCTCTAATGAAAAACTGTTTTTT.

This clonotype was observed a single time. It may be a read error: a sequence one base away is much more abundant. This chain links TRBV6-2 or TRBV6-3 with TRBJ1-1; D gene uncertain. The CDR3 covers 15 residues. Germline V lookup: CDR1 MNHEY, CDR2 SVGEGT. The CDR3 sequence is CASSYSFGMSTEASF. In DNA, the CDR3 is TGTGCCAGCAGTTACAGTTTCGGGATGAGCACTGAAGCTTCCTTT.

Comments on this clonotype: This may be a read error, as it is one base from a much larger clone. The V gene is TRBV7-9, the J gene TRBJ2-2; 7 bases agree with TRBD2. The CDR3 runs to 14 residues. V lost 8 bases, J lost 4 bases, and 7 bases stayed unmatched. Germline V gives CDR1 SEHNR, CDR2 FQNEAQ (reference sequence). The CDR3 reads CASPGGSRTGELFF. The DNA for the CDR3 is TGTGCCAGCCCTGGCGGGAGTCGCACCGGGGAGCTGTTTTTT.

The V and J genes are TRBV5-1 and TRBJ2-7; D remains ambiguous. Germline V gene data show CDR1 as SGHRS and CDR2 as YFSETQ. Trimming removed 1 base from V and 0 bases from J, with 11 bases in between. The CDR3 covers 15 residues. CDR3 DNA sequence: TGCGCCAGCAGCTTGTCGGGTCCTAGCTCCTACGAGCAGTACTTC. It encodes CASSLSGPSSYEQYF.

This clonotype has at least ten counts. The CDR3 nucleotides read TGTGCCAGCAGCTTTACAGTCGGGGGAGACAATGAGCAGTTCTTC. It is translated as CASSFTVGGDNEQFF. The chain couples TRBV7-9 to TRBJ2-1; D is perhaps TRBD2 (6 bases). CDR1 and CDR2 (germline): SEHNR, FQNEAQ (reference sequence). The V and J ends lost 3 bases and 5 bases respectively, with 14 bases between them. CDR3 size: 15 residues.

This clonotype was recorded at least ten times. The chain couples TRBV9 to TRBJ1-1; possibly TRBD1 for D (6 bases). The CDR3 is 14 amino acids. V dropped 0 bases and J dropped 6 bases, with 12 bases sitting between them. Germline V gene data show CDR1 as SGDLS and CDR2 as YYNGEE. The CDR3 is CASSVGDIISEAFF. Here the CDR3 DNA reads TGTGCCAGCAGCGTAGGGGACATAATCTCTGAAGCTTTCTTT. Filled out from reference TRBV9 and TRBJ1-1, the complete variable domain reads DSGVTQTPKHLITATGQRVTLRCSPRSGDLSVYWYQQSLDQGLQFLIQYYNGEERAKGNILERFSAQQFPDLHSELNLSSLELGDSALYFCASSVGDIISEAFFGQGTRLTVV.

This clonotype came up many times. The chain recombines TRBV29-1 with TRBJ2-2, with D maybe TRBD2 (5 bases). Germline V gene sequence: CDR1 SQVTM, CDR2 ANQGSEA. The length of the CDR3 is 14 residues. Trimming cost V 2 bases and J 2 bases, with 9 bases left between them. The CDR3, as DNA: TGCAGCGTTGAAAGCGGCGACAACACCGGGGAGCTGTTTTTT. Translation gives CSVESGDNTGELFF.

A note on this clonotype: This clone may be a read error of a much larger clone one base away. The rearrangement joins TRBV9 to TRBJ2-1; D is undetermined. The CDR3 extends over 13 amino acids. Germline assignment: CDR1 SGDLS and CDR2 YYNGEE. V gave up 1 base and J gave up 10 bases, with 12 bases separating them. The CDR3 DNA reads as TGTGCCAGCAGCGTAAGGGCTGGCGGAGAGCAGTTCTTC. It is translated as CASSVRAGGEQFF.

There are a few counts of this clonotype. The chain links TRBV28 to TRBJ2-5; the D gene could be TRBD1 or TRBD2 (5 bases each). Germline CDR1 MDHEN, CDR2 SYDVKM. Trimming cost V 5 bases and J 0 bases, with 13 bases left between them. CDR3 size: 15 residues. The CDR3 protein is CASSPGSVYQETQYF. In DNA, the CDR3 is TGTGCCAGCAGTCCAGGGAGCGTCTACCAAGAGACCCAGTACTTC.

This clonotype was observed many times. The chain is built from TRBV6-2 or TRBV6-3 and TRBJ1-1; no firm D call. This CDR3 region has 10 residues. The V end was cut by 7 bases, the J end by 8 bases, with 8 bases between. Per germline, CDR1 MNHEY and CDR2 SVGEGT. The CDR3 region has the DNA TGTGCCAGCAAGGGCCCCGAAGCTTTCTTT. It encodes CASKGPEAFF.

At least ten counts were recorded for this clonotype. The J gene is TRBJ2-5, the V gene TRBV7-8, with D hard to call. The V and J ends lost 1 base and 0 bases respectively, with 12 bases between them. The CDR3 extends over 16 amino acids. In germline, CDR1 is SGHVS, CDR2 FQNEAQ. The CDR3 DNA follows: TGTGCCAGCAGCTTAGATGAAACAAAGTACCAAGAGACCCAGTACTTC. This sequence encodes CASSLDETKYQETQYF.

This clonotype was recorded at least ten times. V and J are TRBV7-2 and TRBJ2-7; TRBD1 or TRBD2 may be the D gene (5 bases each). Germline V lookup: CDR1 SGHTA, CDR2 FQGNSA. Trimming pared 6 bases from V and 0 bases from J, leaving 12 bases between. CDR3 length: 14 amino acids. The CDR3 region has the DNA TGTGCCAGCAGGAGCAGGGAGAGCTCCTACGAGCAGTACTTC. This encodes CASRSRESSYEQYF.

The chain carries TRBV19 and TRBJ2-1; 7 bases are shared with TRBD1. The CDR3 loop spans 15 amino acids. V dropped 3 bases and J dropped 8; count of bases not matched to a gene: 10. Germline values: CDR1 LNHDA, CDR2 SQIVND (reference sequence). This CDR3 reads CASSIFTGVNDEQFF. DNA for the CDR3: TGTGCCAGTAGTATCTTCACAGGGGTCAACGATGAGCAGTTCTTC.

The chain uses TRBV7-9 and TRBJ2-1; D is unresolved. The CDR3 is 12 amino acids. Germline V lookup: CDR1 SEHNR, CDR2 FQNEAQ (reference sequence). Trimming took 2 bases from V and 10 from J, leaving 9 bases between them. CDR3 residues: CASSLLIEEQFF. DNA of the CDR3: TGTGCCAGCAGCTTACTTATAGAGGAGCAGTTCTTC.

The J gene is TRBJ2-1, the V gene TRBV28, with 9 bases fitting TRBD2. The germline gives CDR1 MDHEN, CDR2 SYDVKM. V gave up 6 bases and J gave up 3 bases; unmatched junction bases: 9. This CDR3 has 16 amino acids. This CDR3 reads CASSPPSSGDYNEQFF. The CDR3 DNA follows: TGTGCCAGCAGCCCTCCCTCTAGCGGGGACTACAATGAGCAGTTCTTC.

This sequence joins TRBV4-1 and TRBJ2-5; D possibly corresponds to TRBD2 (5 bases). In germline, CDR1 is MGHRA, CDR2 YSYEKL. Trimming left V 1 base short and J 3 bases short, with 9 bases between. This CDR3 contains 14 residues. CDR3 loop: CASSQGPGEETQYF. Here the CDR3 DNA reads TGCGCCAGCAGCCAAGGTCCCGGGGAAGAGACCCAGTACTTC.

The chain uses TRBV5-4 and TRBJ1-1; D might be TRBD1 (5 bases). Per germline, CDR1 SGHNT and CDR2 YYREEE (reference sequence). Deletions cut 0 bases from V and 7 bases from J, with 10 bases between. The CDR3 runs to 13 residues. The CDR3: CASSLGQMNEAFF. The DNA of the CDR3 is TGTGCCAGCAGCTTGGGACAGATGAATGAAGCTTTCTTT.

As regards this clonotype: A much larger clonotype is one base distant, so this may be a read error. V gene TRBV6-5 combines with J gene TRBJ2-3, with D unresolved. Germline values: CDR1 MNHEY, CDR2 SVGAGI. This CDR3 is built from 14 residues. CDR3 nucleotide sequence: TGTACCAGCAGCCCATTCCTATCCACAGATACGCAGTATTTT. Protein sequence: CTSSPFLSTDTQYF.

The chain combines TRBV5-1 with TRBJ2-7; 9 nucleotides match TRBD2. V trimming: 0 bases; J trimming: 0 bases; junction bases outside the gene matches: 7. CDR1 SGHRS and CDR2 YFSETQ come from the germline V gene. The CDR3 runs 17 residues. Written as DNA, the CDR3 is TGCGCCAGCAGCTTGGTCCCTAGCGGGACCTACTCCTACGAGCAGTACTTC. Translated: CASSLVPSGTYSYEQYF.

The genes are TRBV27 and TRBJ2-7, with TRBD1 identical over 7 bases. CDR1 is MNHEY, CDR2 SMNVEV, per germline (reference sequence). CDR3 length equals 13 residues. The J segment lost 5 bases and the V segment lost 3 bases, leaving 4 bases of the junction unmatched. The CDR3 DNA sequence: TGTGCCAGCAGTTTCGACAGGGTGAACGAGCAGTACTTC. This gives the protein CASSFDRVNEQYF.

There are a few counts of this clonotype. The chain recombines TRBV4-1 with TRBJ1-5; 7 nucleotides line up with TRBD1. The CDR3 has 16 residues. Germline CDR1 reads MGHRA; CDR2 reads YSYEKL. Unmatched junction bases numbered 8, after V lost 0 bases and J lost 6 bases. The CDR3 sequence: CASSQDRAGGSQPQHF. The CDR3, as DNA: TGCGCCAGCAGCCAAGATCGAGCAGGGGGTTCTCAGCCCCAGCATTTT.

This clonotype was seen ten or more times. This chain joins TRBV11-2 and TRBJ2-1; D is undetermined. CDR1 and CDR2 from the germline V gene are SGHAT and FQNNGV. The CDR3 totals 14 residues. V lost 6 bases and J 12 bases, leaving 21 bases between the germline ends. The CDR3 region has the DNA TGTGCCAGCAGTAAAACGAATATCCCGGATTGGCAGTTCTTC. It is translated as CASSKTNIPDWQFF.

This clonotype was found a few times. This chain links TRBV14 with TRBJ1-1; 7 bases are a match to TRBD1. The germline CDR1 and CDR2 sequences are SGHDN and FVKESK. J lost 11 bases, V lost 0 bases, and 6 bases had no gene match. This CDR3 comprises 13 residues. The CDR3 DNA is TGTGCCAGCAGCCAAGACGTCCAGGGGGAGGCTTTCTTT. This gives the protein CASSQDVQGEAFF.

The chain is built from TRBV5-6 and TRBJ2-7, with D unclear. This CDR3 has 15 amino acids. V was pared by 2 bases and J by 0 bases, with 12 bases between. Germline V lookup: CDR1 SGHDT, CDR2 YYEEEE. The CDR3 reads CASSFWSESSYEQYF. In DNA, the CDR3 is TGTGCCAGCAGCTTTTGGTCAGAGTCCTCCTACGAGCAGTACTTC.

The DNA of the CDR3 is TGCGCCAGCAGCCAGGGAGATGAGCAGTTCTTC. Protein: CASSQGDEQFF. The rearrangement joins TRBV4-1 to TRBJ2-1; D possibly corresponds to TRBD2 (5 bases). The CDR3 has 11 amino acids. V was clipped by 3 bases and J by 8 bases, with 5 bases between them. Germline loops: CDR1 MGHRA, CDR2 YSYEKL.

Points on this clonotype: One base away lies a much larger clone, so this may be a sequencing read error. V is TRBV14 and J is TRBJ2-7; no clear D. Germline V gene sequence: CDR1 SGHDN, CDR2 FVKESK. CDR3 length: 15 amino acids. The CDR3 spells CASSQEEGFYYEQHF. In DNA form, the CDR3 reads TGTGCCAGCAGCCAAGAAGAAGGGTTTTACTACGAGCAGCACTTC.

With respect to this clonotype: Possible read error: a much larger clone is one base away. The CDR3 region is CASSRNQGNTNEKLFF. The DNA for the CDR3 is TGCGCCAGCAGCCGAAATCAGGGGAACACAAATGAAAAACTGTTTTTT. The gene calls are TRBV4-3 and TRBJ1-4; possible D gene TRBD1, 6 bases. The CDR3 is made up of 16 amino acids. Trimming cost V 4 bases and J 5 bases, with 17 bases left between them. Per germline, CDR1 LGHNA and CDR2 YSLEER.

The table lists this clonotype with many counts. The chain links TRBV30 to TRBJ2-3; D call uncertain. Trimming removed 3 bases at V and 2 bases at J, with 6 bases between. This CDR3 contains 12 residues. CDR1 and CDR2 (germline): GTSNPN, SVGIG (reference sequence). The CDR3 here is CAWSALTDTQYF. The DNA for the CDR3 is TGTGCCTGGAGCGCCCTCACAGATACGCAGTATTTT.